This T cell receptor beta chain emerged from a study of blood T cell repertoires in COVID-19. CDR1 and CDR2 (germline): MNHNY, SVGAGI (reference sequence). The CDR3 consists of 15 residues. The V gene lost 8 bases and the J gene lost 0 bases, with 15 bases spanning the gap. Residents of approximately 25 US areas, aged roughly 18 to 89 years, made up the participants. As processed by the authors: Using reference gene primer amplification, nucleated cell counts were estimated. Generated by immunoSEQ multiplex PCR, the TCRdb table keeps only in-frame clones and is missing some. V, J and clone size were drawn from that table, and D and trimming were deduced from the DNA. This sample yields under 150,000 clones, of which 84% are seen a single time; approximately 5.7% belongs to the top ten.

This clonotype was obtained from a woman aged 50 to 60 who had been exposed to COVID-19. The chain recombines TRBV6-6 with TRBJ2-3; D possibly corresponds to TRBD1 (6 bases). The sample was PBMCs or T cells enriched from blood (not recorded which). CDR3 DNA: TGTGCCAGCGTCGAGGGGGACGCTAGCACAGATACGCAGTATTTT. Translated, it gives CASVEGDASTDTQYF.